These 18 T cell receptor beta chains share one sample of origin, sequenced in a study of T cells in Graves' hyperthyroidism and ophthalmopathy. The CDR3 regions of TCR beta were amplified from RNA transcripts. TCR CDR3 regions were first amplified by RT-PCR with HTBI primers. Each CDR3 protein gets one entry after TCRdb re-called the multiplex PCR reads with MiXCR. The sample lists hundreds of thousands of distinct CDR3 sequences; less than 45% were seen once. The material sequenced was peripheral blood or thyroid tissue (not recorded which). These receptor sequences come from an adult man with Graves' disease, either hyperthyroidism or ophthalmopathy (not recorded which).

This sequence joins TRBV2 and TRBJ2-7, with D perhaps given as TRBD1 or TRBD2 (7 bases each). There are 14 residues in the CDR3. Germline V CDR1 and CDR2: SNHLY, FYNNEI. V lost 8 bases and J 4 bases, leaving 18 bases between the germline ends. The DNA for the CDR3 is TGTGCCAGCCTGGAAGACAGGGAGGGATACGAGCAGTACTTC. This translates into CASLEDREGYEQYF.

This clonotype has ten or more counts. V and J are TRBV20-1 and TRBJ2-7; 7 bases map to TRBD1. The CDR3 consists of 13 residues. Germline values: CDR1 DFQATT, CDR2 SNEGSKA (reference sequence). After removal of 3 bases from V and 6 bases from J, the junction contained 8 bases not matched to a gene. The CDR3 DNA is TGCAGTGCTAGCCTTGACAGGGAACGCGAGCAGTACTTC. This encodes CSASLDREREQYF.

A few counts support this clonotype. The rearrangement links TRBV2 to TRBJ2-5; 10 bases fit TRBD1. J gave up 4 bases and V 10 bases, and 12 bases lay outside the gene matches. The CDR3 length is 15 residues. From germline, CDR1 is SNHLY and CDR2 FYNNEI. The CDR3 region is CATLTGGPDGETQYF. The CDR3 bases are TGTGCCACCCTGACAGGGGGCCCTGACGGAGAGACCCAGTACTTC. Together with reference TRBV2 and TRBJ2-5, the CDR3 gives the full variable domain: EPEVTQTPSHQVTQMGQEVILRCVPISNHLYFYWYRQILGQKVEFLVSFYNNEISEKSEIFDDQFSVERPDGSNFTLKIRSTKLEDSAMYFCATLTGGPDGETQYFGPGTRLLVL.

This chain joins TRBV5-1 and TRBJ1-5, with D unclear. The CDR3 covers 10 residues. The V gene's germline CDR1 is SGHRS and CDR2 YFSETQ. V was cut by 6 bases and J by 4 bases, with 2 bases left in between. The CDR3 reads CASKNQPQHF. CDR3 in DNA: TGCGCCAGCAAAAATCAGCCCCAGCATTTT.

There are many counts of this clonotype. V gene TRBV29-1 combines with J gene TRBJ2-7, with D possibly being TRBD2 (6 bases). Trimming removed 4 bases at V and 2 bases at J, with 9 bases between. Germline values: CDR1 SQVTM, CDR2 ANQGSEA. The CDR3 has 12 amino acids. The CDR3 nucleotides read TGCAGCGTTGGACGGGGGACCTACGAGCAGTACTTC. It specifies CSVGRGTYEQYF.

V is TRBV5-5 and J is TRBJ1-5; D is undetermined. The CDR3 consists of 13 residues. Trimming shortened V by 6 bases and J by 10 bases, and 17 bases separated the two germline ends. CDR1 and CDR2 (germline): SGHKS, YYEKEE (reference sequence). The CDR3 DNA follows: TGTGCCAGCACCGGGCAGAGGGCGAGACCCCAGCATTTT. Its translation is CASTGQRARPQHF.

The rearrangement joins TRBV20-1 to TRBJ1-1; D possibly corresponds to TRBD1 (5 bases). CDR1 and CDR2 from the germline V gene are DFQATT and SNEGSKA (reference sequence). Trimming took 3 bases from V and 1 from J, leaving 15 bases between them. The length of the CDR3 is 15 residues. CDR3 bases: TGCAGTGCTAGGGTATTAGGGGCAGCGAACACTGAAGCTTTCTTT. Protein product: CSARVLGAANTEAFF.

In its sample, this clonotype was seen a few times. The chain carries TRBV19 and TRBJ1-5, with TRBD1 matching over 8 bases. The V segment lost 5 bases and the J segment 9 bases; nucleotides outside the gene matches: 6. Germline assignment: CDR1 LNHDA and CDR2 SQIVND (reference sequence). CDR3 length: 13 amino acids. The CDR3, as DNA: TGTGCCAGTAGTGAGGGACAGGAGTTGCCCCAGCATTTT. This gives the protein CASSEGQELPQHF. The variable domain in full, with the rest retrieved from reference TRBV19 and TRBJ1-5, is DGGITQSPKYLFRKEGQNVTLSCEQNLNHDAMYWYRQDPGQGLRLIYYSQIVNDFQKGDIAEGYSVSREKKESFPLTVTSAQKNPTAFYLCASSEGQELPQHFGDGTRLSIL.

A note on this clonotype: Germline and junction disagree at one end, which may indicate a read error. The V call is TRBV19, the J call TRBJ2-5, with no clear D. Germline CDR1 is LNHDA and CDR2 is SQIVND (reference sequence). The CDR3 spans 16 residues. CDR3 in DNA: TGCGCCAGTAGTATAGGTTCACAAGGAGACCAAGAGACCCAGTACTTC. This codes for CASSIGSQGDQETQYF.

Points on this clonotype: This may come from a read error, since a much larger clone is one base off. The chain links TRBV10-2 to TRBJ1-1, with no clear D. V shed 4 bases and J shed 7 bases, with 16 bases lying between them. The CDR3 totals 14 residues. CDR1 is WSHSY and CDR2 is SAAADI in the germline V gene. CDR3 DNA: TGCGCCAGCAGTGTCTCGGACCCTGCAGGTGAAGCTTTCTTT. Translated: CASSVSDPAGEAFF.

V and J are TRBV2 and TRBJ1-2, with a weak D call TRBD1 (5 bases). V lost 10 bases, J lost 0 bases, and 18 bases lay in between. The CDR3 contains 15 residues. Germline CDR1 is SNHLY and CDR2 is FYNNEI. CDR3 sequence: CATNQGLSPNYGYTF. DNA for the CDR3: TGTGCCACCAACCAGGGTTTATCCCCTAACTATGGCTACACCTTC.

V gene TRBV12-3 or TRBV12-4 combines with J gene TRBJ1-4; TRBD1 might be the D (6 bases). With 6 bases removed from V and 7 bases from J, the gap between germline ends came to 24 bases. The CDR3 sequence is 17 residues long. The CDR3 reads CASSFSPLGGSAEKLFF. The CDR3 coding sequence is TGTGCCAGCAGCTTTTCACCTCTAGGGGGGTCGGCTGAAAAACTGTTTTTT.

The J gene is TRBJ1-2, the V gene TRBV29-1; perhaps TRBD1 as D (5 bases). Germline V lookup: CDR1 SQVTM, CDR2 ANQGSEA. V was pared by 5 bases and J by 0 bases, with 10 bases between. This CDR3 has 13 amino acids. CDR3 sequence reads: CSVRDLANYGYTF. CDR3 nucleotide sequence: TGCAGCGTTCGGGACCTAGCTAACTATGGCTACACCTTC.

The chain carries TRBV2 and TRBJ1-4, with D maybe TRBD1 (5 bases). Trimming pared 1 base from V and 8 bases from J, leaving 14 bases between. Germline V gene data show CDR1 as SNHLY and CDR2 as FYNNEI. The CDR3 consists of 15 residues. The CDR3, as DNA: TGTGCCAGCAGTGAAGGGGGGTATTATGACGAAAAACTGTTTTTT. Its translation is CASSEGGYYDEKLFF.

The V call is TRBV7-9, the J call TRBJ2-3; D uncertain. The V gene lost 5 bases and the J gene lost 7 bases, with 4 bases spanning the gap. CDR1 is SEHNR and CDR2 is FQNEAQ in the germline V gene (reference sequence). The CDR3 has 10 residues. The CDR3 spells CASSPHTQYF. As DNA, the CDR3 is TGTGCCAGCAGCCCCCATACGCAGTATTTT.

The chain uses TRBV7-3 and TRBJ1-5; 7 bases match TRBD1. J was trimmed by 7 bases and V by 5 bases; bases with no gene match: 8. The germline V gene encodes CDR1 SGHTA and CDR2 FQGTGA. The CDR3 contains 14 residues. The CDR3 sequence is CASSPQGGKQPQHF. The CDR3 nucleotides are TGTGCCAGCAGCCCCCAGGGGGGGAAACAGCCCCAGCATTTT.

J is TRBJ1-5 and V is TRBV12-3 or TRBV12-4; D remains unclear. This CDR3 has 14 residues. Between the trimmed V and J ends, which lost 7 bases and 4 bases, there was a span of 14 bases. Here the CDR3 DNA reads TGTGCCAGCACCTCTTCTGGGTCTAATCAGCCCCAGCATTTT. It yields the protein CASTSSGSNQPQHF.

This clonotype was picked up a small number of times. The chain uses TRBV7-2 and TRBJ1-4; possibly TRBD1 for D (5 bases). This CDR3 region has 15 residues. Germline V gene lookup returns CDR1 SGHTA and CDR2 FQGNSA. V gave up 3 bases and J gave up 3 bases, with 11 bases separating them. CDR3 sequence: CASSLGGAPNEKLFF. The DNA for the CDR3 is TGTGCCAGCAGCTTGGGCGGGGCTCCTAATGAAAAACTGTTTTTT.